This T cell receptor (beta chain) originates from a study of blood T cell repertoires in COVID-19. On the study more broadly: The United States, Italy and Spain were the sources of the acute and convalescent COVID-19 samples.

Germline CDR1 and CDR2: SGHTA and FQGNSA. This CDR3 spans 16 amino acids. V was cut by 5 bases and J by 5 bases, with 18 bases left in between. Assay used: immunoSEQ multiplex PCR; TCRdb lists only in-frame clones, some missing. The sample contains some 160,000 clones, roughly 80% of which appear only once. The age range of participants was about 18 to 100 years, with residence in some 25 US areas. Recovered participants had two consecutive negative NP/OP PCR tests, healthcare professional clearance, or symptom resolution. Sequenced material: PBMCs or T cells enriched from blood (not recorded which). The chain joins TRBV7-2 to TRBJ2-2; D possibly corresponds to TRBD1 (7 bases). The source of this sequence is a woman aged 45 to 65 who had recovered from COVID-19. CDR3 region: CASSRQGGSITGELFF. DNA for the CDR3: TGTGCCAGCAGCCGGCAGGGGGGATCGATAACCGGGGAGCTGTTTTTT.